Listed here are 11 T cell receptor beta chains from one sample, sequenced in a study of technical replicates of blood from a handful of donors. Clones were sequenced by immunoSEQ multiplex PCR, and TCRdb holds only the in-frame ones, with some missing. The sample yields more than 65,000 clones, around 94% seen once. Sequenced sample: T cells isolated from PBMCs. Receptor source: a human donor in good health.

This sequence joins TRBV28 and TRBJ2-3; TRBD1 aligns across 10 bases. Germline CDR1 is MDHEN and CDR2 is SYDVKM. Trimming cost V 6 bases and J 4 bases; bases outside gene matches: 13. The CDR3 has 17 amino acids. CDR3 coding DNA: TGTGCCAGCAGAATCTACGTCACCGGGACAGGGGCAGATACGCAGTATTTT. This codes for CASRIYVTGTGADTQYF.

The chain combines TRBV29-1 with TRBJ2-1; 7 nucleotides match TRBD2. The V gene end was trimmed by 0 bases and the J gene end by 4 bases; junction bases not matched to a gene: 6. Germline-derived CDR1 and CDR2 are SQVTM and ANQGSEA. The CDR3 loop spans 15 amino acids. CDR3 DNA sequence: TGCAGCGTTGAAGATGCGCGGGAGACATACAATGAGCAGTTCTTC. It yields the protein CSVEDARETYNEQFF.

The rearrangement links TRBV4-1 to TRBJ2-5; 9 bases agree with TRBD2. This CDR3 is built from 17 residues. The V gene's germline CDR1 is MGHRA and CDR2 YSYEKL. Germline trimming cut 0 bases from V and 3 bases from J; bases unmatched to any gene: 8. The DNA for the CDR3 is TGCGCCAGCAGCCAAGAATCGTTCGCTAGCGGGGAAGAGACCCAGTACTTC. Translation gives CASSQESFASGEETQYF.

V usage is TRBV11-2 and J usage is TRBJ2-6, with 8 bases matching TRBD1. The germline V gene has CDR1 SGHAT and CDR2 FQNNGV. This CDR3 has 18 residues. Losses at the gene ends were 5 bases for V and 4 bases for J; bases not matched to a gene: 13. Written as DNA, the CDR3 is TGTGCCAGCAGCCCGAGGGGTCAGGGGGCGAGAGGGGCCAACGTCCTGACTTTC. This sequence encodes CASSPRGQGARGANVLTF. The full variable domain, rest sourced from reference TRBV11-2 and TRBJ2-6, is EAGVAQSPRYKIIEKRQSVAFWCNPISGHATLYWYQQILGQGPKLLIQFQNNGVVDDSQLPKDRFSAERLKGVDSTLKIQPAKLEDSAVYLCASSPRGQGARGANVLTFGAGSRLTVL.

V is TRBV28 and J is TRBJ1-5; TRBD1 aligns across 9 bases. V lost 2 bases and J lost 0; bases outside the gene matches: 5. The CDR3 totals 17 residues. CDR1 and CDR2 from the germline V gene are MDHEN and SYDVKM. The CDR3 protein is CASSLDRGTYSNQPQHF. In nucleotides, the CDR3 is TGTGCCAGCAGTTTAGACAGGGGGACCTATAGCAATCAGCCCCAGCATTTT.

The chain links TRBV5-3 to TRBJ2-1, with 10 bases matching TRBD2. Being an ORF, TRBV5-3 has a function that is uncertain. J gave up 7 bases and V 0 bases, and 7 bases lay outside the gene matches. The CDR3 is made up of 16 amino acids. This CDR3 reads CARSLDPSGGQNEQFF. CDR3 nucleotide sequence: TGTGCCAGAAGCTTGGACCCTAGCGGGGGTCAGAATGAGCAGTTCTTC.

The rearrangement joins TRBV4-1 to TRBJ2-6, with D perhaps TRBD2 (5 bases). The CDR3 has 18 residues. Germline V gene data show CDR1 as MGHRA and CDR2 as YSYEKL. The ends were cut back, 5 bases at V and 5 bases at J, with 22 bases in the middle. Here the CDR3 DNA reads TGCGCCAGCAGCACCCGGCCCCGGGAAGTCGACAGGGCCAACGTCCTGACTTTC. As protein: CASSTRPREVDRANVLTF.

The chain uses TRBV6-6 and TRBJ2-7; D possibly corresponds to TRBD2 (5 bases). Trimming removed 0 bases from V and 3 bases from J, with 12 bases in between. CDR3 length: 15 amino acids. Germline CDR1 reads MNHNY; CDR2 reads SVGAGI (reference sequence). The CDR3 DNA follows: TGTGCCAGCAGTTACTCTGGGTCCGGACTCTACGAGCAGTACTTC. This translates into CASSYSGSGLYEQYF.

The V call is TRBV29-1, the J call TRBJ2-1; 8 bases are shared with TRBD2. CDR3 length: 14 residues. V was pared by 3 bases and J by 10 bases, with 11 bases of the junction left unmatched. CDR1 and CDR2 from the germline V gene are SQVTM and ANQGSEA. CDR3 sequence reads: CSVESNGRALEQFF. CDR3 sequence (DNA): TGCAGCGTTGAGAGTAACGGGAGGGCCTTGGAGCAGTTCTTC.

The V call is TRBV4-1, the J call TRBJ2-2; 10 bases are a match to TRBD1. The CDR3 has 13 amino acids. Germline CDR1 is MGHRA and CDR2 is YSYEKL. V was pared by 5 bases and J by 15 bases, with 9 bases of the junction left unmatched. The CDR3 reads CASSTATGGEVFF. For the CDR3, the DNA is TGCGCCAGCAGCACCGCGACAGGGGGCGAGGTGTTTTTT.

The rearrangement joins TRBV2 to TRBJ2-1; 9 nucleotides match TRBD1. Germline CDR1 SNHLY, CDR2 FYNNEI. The CDR3 sequence is 15 residues long. J lost 8 bases, V lost 6 bases, and 11 bases had no gene match. CDR3 coding DNA: TGTGCCAGCAGACGGCCGGGACAGGGCCCCGATGAGCAGTTCTTC. This sequence encodes CASRRPGQGPDEQFF.